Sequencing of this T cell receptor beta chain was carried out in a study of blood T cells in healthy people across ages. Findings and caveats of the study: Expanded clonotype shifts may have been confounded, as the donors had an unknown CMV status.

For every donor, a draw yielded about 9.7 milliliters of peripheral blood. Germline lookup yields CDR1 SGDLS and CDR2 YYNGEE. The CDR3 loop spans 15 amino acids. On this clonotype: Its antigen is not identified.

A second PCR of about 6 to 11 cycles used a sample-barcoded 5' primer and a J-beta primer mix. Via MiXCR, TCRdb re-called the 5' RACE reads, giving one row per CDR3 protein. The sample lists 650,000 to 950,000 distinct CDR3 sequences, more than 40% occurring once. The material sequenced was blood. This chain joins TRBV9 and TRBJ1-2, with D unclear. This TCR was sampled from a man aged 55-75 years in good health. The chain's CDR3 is CRQKWQWASSYGYTF. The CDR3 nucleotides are TGTCGCCAAAAGTGGCAGTGGGCCTCCAGCTATGGCTACACCTTC.